This T cell receptor beta chain was sequenced during a study of Ad26.COV2.S vaccination and SARS-CoV-2 variants. Concerning this clone itself: Its antigen is undetermined.

Some clones are missing from TCRdb's copy, which holds only in-frame ones; the method was immunoSEQ multiplex PCR. The table shows about 480,000 clones, with roughly nine tenths occurring only once. Study conclusions and caveats: Overall T cell responses may have been underestimated by the analyses of TCR breadth and depth.

The CDR3 loop spans 16 amino acids. V was cut by 1 base and J by 5 bases, with 17 bases left in between. Germline loops: CDR1 SGHTA, CDR2 FQGNSA. Noted treatment: around 19 received Ad26.COV2.S at low or high dose, single or two shots; 5 received placebo; per-sample allocation not given. Specimen acquisition occurred on day 63 following the initial vaccine or placebo injection. V gene TRBV7-2 combines with J gene TRBJ1-2; the D is unclear. The sequenced sample was peripheral blood, obtained in a trial of Ad26.COV2.S vaccine versus placebo. This TCR was recovered from a person aged 18-60 years who received the Ad26.COV2.S COVID-19 vaccine or a placebo. As DNA, the CDR3 is TGTGCCAGCAGCTTAGAGGGCGGATTATTTCTATATGGCTACACCTTC. Amino acids: CASSLEGGLFLYGYTF.